The 10 T cell receptor beta chains reported below all come from one sample, sequenced in a study of OX40 agonist ivuxolimab in advanced cancers. Sequencing was performed with immunoSEQ multiplex PCR; in TCRdb, only in-frame clones are kept and a portion is missing. The sample has approximately 69,000 clones, about 82% seen once. Sequenced here: CD4+ or CD8+ T cells sorted from blood, sampled in a trial of the OX40 agonist ivuxolimab. These receptors came from an adult with an advanced solid tumor such as melanoma, head and neck, liver or kidney cancer.

The chain uses TRBV25-1 and TRBJ2-5, with D perhaps TRBD1 (6 bases). The CDR3 has 14 amino acids. Trimming left V 1 base short and J 2 bases short, with 8 bases between. Germline V lookup: CDR1 MGHDK, CDR2 SYGVNS. CDR3 bases: TGTGCCAGCAGTGAATTGGACAGACAAGAGACCCAGTACTTC. Encoded protein: CASSELDRQETQYF.

The CDR3 here is CASSPSAGVISSYNEQFF. The DNA for the CDR3 is TGTGCCAGCTCACCGTCGGCAGGGGTGATCAGCTCCTACAATGAGCAGTTCTTC. The chain combines TRBV18 with TRBJ2-1; the D gene is possibly TRBD1 (6 bases). Trimming removed 3 bases from V and 0 bases from J, with 18 bases in between. CDR3 length: 18 residues. Germline V gene sequence: CDR1 KGHSH, CDR2 LQKENI.

The genes are TRBV14 and TRBJ2-3; 7 nucleotides agree with TRBD1. V shed 4 bases, J shed 1 base, and the junction held 5 bases outside the gene matches. Germline V gene sequence: CDR1 SGHDN, CDR2 FVKESK. This CDR3 is 15 amino acids long. Written as DNA, the CDR3 is TGTGCCAGCAGCCTCATAGGGGGCCGCACAGATACGCAGTATTTT. It codes for CASSLIGGRTDTQYF.

J is TRBJ1-5 and V is TRBV28, with a tentative D call TRBD1 (6 bases). Deletions cut 1 base from V and 2 bases from J, with 12 bases between. The CDR3 is 16 amino acids. CDR1 MDHEN and CDR2 SYDVKM come from the germline V gene. CDR3 in amino acids: CASSLYFTGRNQPQHF. In DNA form, the CDR3 reads TGTGCCAGCAGTTTATATTTTACAGGGCGCAATCAGCCCCAGCATTTT.

V usage is TRBV4-1 and J usage is TRBJ1-2; D remains ambiguous. The V end lost 0 bases, the J end lost 3 bases, and 8 bases lay between the germline ends. The CDR3 has 14 amino acids. CDR1 MGHRA and CDR2 YSYEKL come from the germline V gene. CDR3 in amino acids: CASSQETIYYGYTF. CDR3 nucleotides: TGCGCCAGCAGCCAAGAGACAATATACTATGGCTACACCTTC.

The CDR3 is CASRDRDRINEKLFF. CDR3 nucleotide sequence: TGTGCCAGCAGAGATCGGGACAGGATAAATGAAAAACTGTTTTTT. The V and J genes are TRBV6-5 and TRBJ1-4, with 8 nucleotides matching TRBD1. The CDR3 consists of 15 residues. J was trimmed by 5 bases and V by 6 bases; bases with no gene match: 8. CDR1 MNHEY and CDR2 SVGAGI come from the germline V gene.

V gene TRBV19 combines with J gene TRBJ2-7; 8 bases align to TRBD1. Germline-derived CDR1 and CDR2 are LNHDA and SQIVND (reference sequence). CDR3 length: 14 amino acids. With V trimmed by 4 bases and J by 0 bases, 2 bases remained unmatched. The CDR3 DNA follows: TGTGCCAGTAGTAACACAGGGGGCTCCTACGAGCAGTACTTC. Translated: CASSNTGGSYEQYF.

V usage is TRBV7-2 and J usage is TRBJ1-2; the match to TRBD1 covers 8 bases. CDR1 is SGHTA, CDR2 FQGNSA, per germline. The CDR3 sequence is 15 residues long. After removal of 4 bases from V and 5 bases from J, the junction contained 9 bases not matched to a gene. The CDR3, as DNA: TGTGCCAGCAGCTCCGGCCCGGACAGGGTATATGGCTACACCTTC. Translating it yields CASSSGPDRVYGYTF.

The chain employs TRBV7-9 and TRBJ1-1; D uncertain. The CDR3 sequence is 16 residues long. Trimming removed 1 base at V and 0 bases at J, with 12 bases between. Germline lookup yields CDR1 SEHNR and CDR2 FQNEAQ (reference sequence). CDR3 bases: TGTGCCAGCAGCTTAGTGGCGGGCCTCATGAACACTGAAGCTTTCTTT. Translated, it gives CASSLVAGLMNTEAFF.

There are a few counts of this clone. The rearrangement joins TRBV19 to TRBJ1-5; maybe TRBD1 (5 bases). In germline, CDR1 is LNHDA, CDR2 SQIVND (reference sequence). Deletions cut 1 base from V and 3 bases from J, with 10 bases between. This CDR3 region has 15 residues. CDR3 sequence reads: CASSIVVGANQPQHF. In DNA, the CDR3 is TGTGCCAGTAGTATAGTTGTAGGGGCCAATCAGCCCCAGCATTTT.